This TCR beta chain emerged from a study of T cell responses to AZD1222 COVID-19 vaccine. Findings of the study overall: Two AZD1222 administrations were followed by greater Spike-specific TCR breadth and depth. Clonal diversity was possibly underestimated, and white British individuals and females predominated among donors. The span of vaccine-associated CD4 TCRs extended across spike, with dominance at 160-218 and 743-854.

The method was immunoSEQ multiplex PCR; TCRdb's version includes in-frame clones alone and lacks a portion of them. The sample shows 95,000 to 100,000 clones, approximately 90% of them seen only once. By proportion, this clone is medium-sized (0.01 to 0.1%). The antigen is unknown. V shed 6 bases and J 8 bases; nucleotides not matched to a gene: 11. The CDR3 runs 14 residues. Germline V gene sequence: CDR1 MNHEY, CDR2 SVGAGI. The sample here was peripheral blood, taken on day 0 of AZD1222 vaccination. The chain couples TRBV6-5 to TRBJ1-2; TRBD1 agrees at 8 bases. This TCR was sampled from an adult in good health. This CDR3 reads CASSLTGDKGGYTF. The DNA of the CDR3 is TGTGCCAGCAGCCTGACAGGGGACAAGGGGGGCTACACCTTC.